This section outlines one T cell receptor (beta chain) sequence together with its context. The entry originates in a study of cytomegalovirus exposure and HLA in healthy donors. The CDR3 covers 15 residues. Germline values: CDR1 MNHNY, CDR2 SVGAGI (reference sequence). Between the trimmed V and J ends, which lost 2 bases and 8 bases, there was a span of 13 bases. With 60 Vbeta and 13 Jbeta primers, the PCR was carried out. Data came from immunoSEQ multiplex PCR; TCRdb stores just in-frame clones and leaves some out. The sample carries 100,000 to 150,000 clones, 70% to 85% recorded once. The sample taken for sequencing was PBMCs. The receptor comes from a boy aged 5-17 years in good health and CMV-seronegative. V is TRBV6-6 and J is TRBJ1-6; maybe TRBD1 (5 bases). The CDR3 spells CASSYRSGRDSPLHF. The CDR3 region has the DNA TGTGCCAGCAGTTACAGATCAGGGCGAGATTCACCCCTCCACTTT.